This T cell receptor (beta chain) appears in the sequencing data of a study of graft-versus-host responses after intestinal transplantation. Study-level information: Each transplant was multivisceral, liver-intestinal, or isolated intestinal. Each recipient received anti-thymocyte globulin induction, then tacrolimus and steroids for around 3 years.

Study-wide results and caveats: The authors found GvH clones in recipient marrow, some appearing first in ileum or blood. Circulating GvH clone levels at their peak were associated with HvG declines (early post-transplant).

Sequencing was performed with immunoSEQ multiplex PCR; in TCRdb, only in-frame clones are kept and a portion is missing. The sample consists of over 70,000 clones, roughly 89% of them appearing once. V trimming: 4 bases; J trimming: 6 bases; junction bases outside the gene matches: 14. The CDR3 loop spans 17 amino acids. Germline V gene data show CDR1 as SGHRS and CDR2 as YFSETQ. In its sample, this clone is medium-sized. Its antigen is not known. The TCR originated in a human donor who was the organ donor for an intestinal transplant. The specimen comprised unstimulated CD8+ T cells sorted from spleen or lymph node cells, sampled before transplant. The gene calls are TRBV5-1 and TRBJ2-2; 8 bases are a match to TRBD1. CDR3 nucleotide sequence: TGCGCCAGCAGCGAAAGGACAGGGACACTCTCGTCCGGGGAGCTGTTTTTT. Translated, it gives CASSERTGTLSSGELFF. The whole variable domain, remainder taken from reference TRBV5-1 and TRBJ2-2, is KAGVTQTPRYLIKTRGQQVTLSCSPISGHRSVSWYQQTPGQGLQFLFEYFSETQRNKGNFPGRFSGRQFSNSRSEMNVSTLELGDSALYLCASSERTGTLSSGELFFGEGSRLTVL.